The 18 T cell receptor beta chains reported below all come from one sample, sequenced in a study of monozygotic twins with inflammatory bowel disease (dated by TCRdb to the late 2010s). Library prep was done by 5' RACE. Sequencing instrument: Illumina HiSeq 2500. TCRdb reprocessed the reads and provides one entry for every CDR3 protein sequence; no DNA is given. The sample table includes approximately 390,000 distinct CDR3 sequences. The ten largest clones capture 2.4% of the sample. Sample: blood. These receptor sequences come from a human donor with ulcerative colitis or Crohn's disease, or a healthy co-twin of an affected twin (not recorded which).

This chain uses TRBV12-3 or TRBV12-4 with TRBJ2-2; TCRdb proposes TRBD1, but this gene call is untestable without DNA. The CDR3 spans 18 residues. CDR3: CASSPWGVLTSNTGELFF.

The V gene is TRBV3-1, the J gene TRBJ2-1; there is no DNA to check the TCRdb D call of TRBD1. Germline CDR1 and CDR2: LGHDT and YNNKEL (reference sequence). The CDR3 runs to 15 residues. The CDR3 sequence is CASSQNGGLYNEQFF.

This chain links TRBV6-4 with TRBJ2-3; TCRdb gives TRBD1 as the D gene, but with no DNA this cannot be confirmed. This CDR3 spans 15 amino acids. Looked up from germline, CDR1 is MRHNA and CDR2 is SNTAGT. The CDR3 here is CASSDIQGATVTQYF.

The rearrangement links TRBV28 to TRBJ2-7; no DNA is available, so the TRBD2 call from TCRdb remains unchecked. The CDR3 is made up of 15 amino acids. Germline V lookup: CDR1 MDHEN, CDR2 SYDVKM. The CDR3 protein is CASWDFGSGSHEQYF. The entire variable domain, with the rest obtained from reference TRBV28 and TRBJ2-7, is as follows: DVKVTQSSRYLVKRTGEKVFLECVQDMDHENMFWYRQDPGLGLRLIYFSYDVKMKEKGDIPEGYSVSREKKERFSLILESASTNQTSMYLCASWDFGSGSHEQYFGPGTRLTVT.

This chain uses TRBV12-3 or TRBV12-4 with TRBJ2-6. CDR3 length equals 17 residues. This chain's CDR3 is CASSWSFGLSGANVLTF.

The chain joins TRBV5-1 to TRBJ2-3; TCRdb designates TRBD2, a call that cannot be tested without DNA. In germline, CDR1 is SGHRS, CDR2 YFSETQ. The CDR3 is 15 amino acids. CDR3: CASSDSGRVPDTQYF. Variable domain in full (rest from reference TRBV5-1 and TRBJ2-3): KAGVTQTPRYLIKTRGQQVTLSCSPISGHRSVSWYQQTPGQGLQFLFEYFSETQRNKGNFPGRFSGRQFSNSRSEMNVSTLELGDSALYLCASSDSGRVPDTQYFGPGTRLTVL.

This chain links TRBV19 with TRBJ1-2; TCRdb proposes TRBD1, but this gene call is untestable without DNA. Germline V gene data show CDR1 as LNHDA and CDR2 as SQIVND (reference sequence). The CDR3 runs to 14 residues. CDR3 residues: CASSIRGQNYGYTF.

The chain combines TRBV24-1 with TRBJ2-6; TCRdb's D gene call, TRBD1, goes unchecked for lack of DNA. Germline values: CDR1 KGHDR, CDR2 SFDVKD. This CDR3 has 14 amino acids. Here the CDR3 reads CATWDRSGANVLTF.

The CDR3 spells CSAKGARALSEAFF. V is TRBV29-1 and J is TRBJ1-1; checking the TCRdb D call of TRBD1 is not possible without DNA. Germline CDR1 reads SQVTM; CDR2 reads ANQGSEA. This CDR3 region has 14 residues.

The CDR3 is CASSEMDGSQYF. The chain is built from TRBV3-1 and TRBJ2-7. Germline V gives CDR1 LGHDT, CDR2 YNNKEL (reference sequence). CDR3 length equals 12 residues.

V usage is TRBV2 and J usage is TRBJ2-5; TCRdb gives TRBD2 as the D gene, but with no DNA this cannot be confirmed. Germline assignment: CDR1 SNHLY and CDR2 FYNNEI. The CDR3 contains 15 residues. The CDR3 here is CASSEDGRGQETQYF.

V usage is TRBV5-1 and J usage is TRBJ2-5; TCRdb selects TRBD1, and the lack of DNA leaves this call unchecked. Germline-derived CDR1 and CDR2 are SGHRS and YFSETQ. The CDR3 extends over 14 amino acids. CDR3 sequence: CASGLVGAEETQYF.

This chain joins TRBV30 and TRBJ1-2; without DNA, the TCRdb call of TRBD1 cannot be checked. The germline V gene encodes CDR1 GTSNPN and CDR2 SVGIG (reference sequence). The CDR3 is 14 amino acids. This CDR3 is CAWSYGTGVKGYTF.

The rearrangement joins TRBV7-2 to TRBJ2-1; TCRdb selects TRBD1, and the lack of DNA leaves this call unchecked. Germline CDR1 and CDR2: SGHTA and FQGNSA. The CDR3 runs to 17 residues. CDR3 in amino acids: CASSLATRVSSYNEQFF.

V gene TRBV6-5 combines with J gene TRBJ2-1; with no DNA, the TCRdb D assignment of TRBD1 cannot be verified. Germline V gene data show CDR1 as MNHEY and CDR2 as SVGAGI. The CDR3 runs 15 residues. This chain's CDR3 is CASSSEQGGRGEQFF.

The chain carries TRBV5-1 and TRBJ2-3; TCRdb designates TRBD1, a call that cannot be tested without DNA. The CDR3 sequence is 16 residues long. Germline CDR1 reads SGHRS; CDR2 reads YFSETQ. The CDR3 loop reads CASSLGRGQGANTQYF.

The gene calls are TRBV20-1 and TRBJ2-5; the D call of TRBD1 rests on TCRdb alone, since no DNA is present to check it. The CDR3 is 13 residues long. In germline, CDR1 is DFQATT, CDR2 SNEGSKA (reference sequence). The CDR3 loop reads CSAGDRQGPTQYF.

The chain is built from TRBV5-5 and TRBJ2-7. The CDR3 is made up of 13 amino acids. Germline V gene sequence: CDR1 SGHKS, CDR2 YYEKEE (reference sequence). The CDR3 region is CASSLVGPHEQYF.